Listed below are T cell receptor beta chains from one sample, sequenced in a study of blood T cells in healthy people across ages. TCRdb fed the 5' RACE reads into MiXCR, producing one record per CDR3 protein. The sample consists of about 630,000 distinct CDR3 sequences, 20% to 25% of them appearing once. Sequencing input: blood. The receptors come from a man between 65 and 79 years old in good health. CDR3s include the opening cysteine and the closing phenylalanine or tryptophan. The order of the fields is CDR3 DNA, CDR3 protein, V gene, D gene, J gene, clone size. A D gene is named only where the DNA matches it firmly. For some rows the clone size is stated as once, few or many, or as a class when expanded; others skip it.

TGCGCCAGCAGCCAAACCGGGACAGAAGCTTTCTTT	CASSQTGTEAFF	TRBV4-1	NA	TRBJ1-1	many
TGTGCCAGCAGCAGACAGGGGACTAGCTCCTACGAGCAGTACTTC	CASSRQGTSSYEQYF	TRBV9	NA	TRBJ2-7	few
TGTGCCAGCAGGATCACAGGGGGCCACTATGGCTACACCTTC	CASRITGGHYGYTF	TRBV6-5	TRBD1	TRBJ1-2	few
TGTGCCAGCAGCAAGTCCGGAGCACACACCGGGGAGCTGTTTTTT	CASSKSGAHTGELFF	TRBV9	NA	TRBJ2-2	NA
TGTGCCAGCAGTTTCACCCAGGGCGGTACATATGGCTACACCTTC	CASSFTQGGTYGYTF	TRBV28	NA	TRBJ1-2	NA
TGTGCCAGCAGCCAAATTGCCGGGGTCTACGAGCAGTACTTC	CASSQIAGVYEQYF	TRBV3-1	NA	TRBJ2-7	NA
TGTGCCAGCAGTTTAGGGGGACTAGCGGGGAATGAGCAGTTCTTC	CASSLGGLAGNEQFF	TRBV7-9	TRBD2	TRBJ2-1	many
TGTGCCAGCGGAGGGGGCTTGAAGGATCAGCCCCAGCATTTT	CASGGGLKDQPQHF	TRBV28	TRBD1	TRBJ1-5	few
TGCAGTGCTAGCCCCAAACGACAGGGGAAAGCTTTCTTT	CSASPKRQGKAFF	TRBV20-1	TRBD1	TRBJ1-1	NA
TGCGCCAGCAGCTTAGGACGGGACAGGGGCACAGATACGCAGTATTTT	CASSLGRDRGTDTQYF	TRBV5-1	TRBD1	TRBJ2-3	few